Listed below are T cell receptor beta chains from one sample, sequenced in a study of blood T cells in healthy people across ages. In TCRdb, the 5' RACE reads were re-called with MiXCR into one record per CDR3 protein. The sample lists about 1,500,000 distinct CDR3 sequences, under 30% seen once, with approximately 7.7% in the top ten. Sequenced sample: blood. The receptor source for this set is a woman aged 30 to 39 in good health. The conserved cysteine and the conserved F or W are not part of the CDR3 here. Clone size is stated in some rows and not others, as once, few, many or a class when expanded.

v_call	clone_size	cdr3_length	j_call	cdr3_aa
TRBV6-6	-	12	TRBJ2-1	ASSYSSRGNEQF
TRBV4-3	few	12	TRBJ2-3	ASSQGRLLDTQY
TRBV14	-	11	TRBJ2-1	ASSQVYRDEQF
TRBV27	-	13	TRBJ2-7	ASSSRPPRSYEQY
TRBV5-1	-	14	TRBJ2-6	ASSLAPLPGANVLT
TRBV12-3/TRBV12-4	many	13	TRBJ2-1	ASTKGLASNNEQF
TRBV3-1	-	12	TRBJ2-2	ASSTQVGTGELF
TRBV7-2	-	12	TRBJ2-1	ASSLEFLVNEQF
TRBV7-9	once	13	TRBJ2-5	ASSFLALGRETQY
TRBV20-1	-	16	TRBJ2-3	SAPRLAGDRQSADTQY
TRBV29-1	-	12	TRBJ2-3	SVASGGAVDTQY
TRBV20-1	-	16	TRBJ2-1	SARDRMDEGRIYNEQF
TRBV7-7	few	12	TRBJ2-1	ASSLTAGLNEQF
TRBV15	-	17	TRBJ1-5	ATSRMGTGGVLSNQPQH
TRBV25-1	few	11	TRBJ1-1	ASSEFGRPEAF
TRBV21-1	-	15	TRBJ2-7	ASSSRGTEEPPCEQY
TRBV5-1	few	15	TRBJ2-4	ASSSTHQTGDKNIQY
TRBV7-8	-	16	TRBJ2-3	ASSLKRLSGSVADTQY
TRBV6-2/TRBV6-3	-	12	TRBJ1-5	ASGYRDRNQPQH
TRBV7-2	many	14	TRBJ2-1	ASSFSGTGRFDEQF
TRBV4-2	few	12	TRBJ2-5	ASSHPSGQETQY
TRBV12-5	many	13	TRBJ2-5	ASGLTSGGLETQY
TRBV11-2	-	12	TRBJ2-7	ASSLNSGGYEQY
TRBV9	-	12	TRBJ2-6	ASGLFGGANVLT
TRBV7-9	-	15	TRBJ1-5	ASSDRTGVNSNQPQH
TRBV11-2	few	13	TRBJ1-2	ASSQTTGAHYGYT
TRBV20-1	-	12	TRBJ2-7	SARRDYQTYEQY
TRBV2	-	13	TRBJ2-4	ASSEEGYPKNIQY
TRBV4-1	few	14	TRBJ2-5	ASSQDPRYRGETQY
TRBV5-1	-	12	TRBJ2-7	ASSPTTGLGEQY
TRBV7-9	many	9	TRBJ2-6	AGRGANVLT
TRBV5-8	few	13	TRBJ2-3	ASSFRGLGTDTQY
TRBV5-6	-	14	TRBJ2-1	ASSSRLAGSRDEQF
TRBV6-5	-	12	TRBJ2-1	ASSPQTGANEQF
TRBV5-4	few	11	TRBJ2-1	AITAGNYNEQF
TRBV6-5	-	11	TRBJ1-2	ASSPGVRAGYT
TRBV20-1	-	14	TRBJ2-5	SARESGGAFQETQY
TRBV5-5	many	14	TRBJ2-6	ASSLVGLAGANVLT
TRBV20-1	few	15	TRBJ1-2	SARERGQVYTSGGYT
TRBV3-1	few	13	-	ASSQVSHGTYEQY
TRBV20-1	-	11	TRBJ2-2	SARGPTNGELF
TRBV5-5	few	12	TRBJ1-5	ASSRGQINQPQH
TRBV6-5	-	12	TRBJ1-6	ASSLTSYNSPLH
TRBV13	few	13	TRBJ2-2	ASSLVSWGTGELF
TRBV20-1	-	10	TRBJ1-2	SASGDNYGYT
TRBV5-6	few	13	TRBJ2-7	ASSSKGQALYEQY
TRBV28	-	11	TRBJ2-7	ATSGTAAYEQY
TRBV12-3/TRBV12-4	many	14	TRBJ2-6	ASSVYRGQGANVLT
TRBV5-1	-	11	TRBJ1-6	ASSDDGRSPLH
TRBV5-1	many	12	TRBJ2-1	ASSLGQGAREQF
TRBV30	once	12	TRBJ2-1	AWSVSLAGNEQF
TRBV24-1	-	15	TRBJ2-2	ATSDPVQPANTGELF
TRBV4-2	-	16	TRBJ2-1	ASSQELAGLAGYNEQF